The 20 T cell receptor beta chains below were found in one sample sequenced in a study of CD8+ T cells in alopecia areata. It was cDNA, reverse transcribed from extracted RNA, that served as the sequencing template. The table came from immunoSEQ multiplex PCR; TCRdb's copy has only in-frame clones and leaves some out. Listed here are around 300,000 clones without any singletons, the top ten holding about 1.2%. Markers used for sorting pooled cutaneous lymph node cells were CD4, CD8alpha, NKG2D, NKG2ACE and others. Sequences were obtained from CD4+ T cells sorted from a lymph node. The origin of the receptors is a C3H/HeJ mouse with alopecia areata. This strain's MHC haplotype is H2-k.

This clone showed up just a few times. Each gene name is a mouse one. The read falls 4 residues short of the CDR3 end, and the missing part is taken from the germline J gene. The chain is built from TRBV19 and TRBJ2-3; TRBD1 is a possible D gene (5 bases). CDR1 and CDR2 (germline): FNHDT, SITEND (reference sequence). V was shortened by 2 bases and J by 0 bases, with 13 bases between the two germline ends. The CDR3 runs to 16 residues. The CDR3 DNA, read in part, is TGTGCCAGCAGTATCAGAGGGCGACAGAGTGCAGAA. Translation gives CASSIRGRQSAE. The full CDR3 sequence reads CASSIRGRQSAETLYF. Drawing the rest from reference TRBV19 and TRBJ2-3, the complete variable domain is GGIITQTPKFLIGQEGQKLTLKCQQNFNHDTMYWYRQDSGKGLRLIYYSITENDLQKGDLSEGYDASREKKSSFSLTVTSAQKNEMAVFLCASSIRGRQSAETLYFGSGTRLTVL.

A few counts support this clone. The listed genes are named as in mouse. This chain's CDR3 is CTCSPGHANTEVFF. The sequenced part of the CDR3 DNA is TGCACCTGCAGTCCGGGACATGCAAACACA. This rearrangement joins TRBV1 to TRBJ1-1; the D gene is possibly TRBD1 (6 bases). The read terminates 4 residues ahead of where the CDR3 ends, so the germline J gene completes it. The CDR3 extends over 14 amino acids. CDR1 is NSQYPW and CDR2 is LRSPGD in the germline V gene (reference sequence). V lost 5 bases and J lost 0, with 10 bases in between.

Comment on this clone: The genes are named according to mouse. The CDR3 goes on 3 residues after the read ends, and that part is filled in from the germline J gene. The same CDR3 also results from other DNA sequences found in this sample. V gene TRBV31 combines with J gene TRBJ1-6; tentatively, D is TRBD1 (5 bases). TRBJ1-6 is given ORF status, its function remaining uncertain. Trimming took off 0 bases at V and 4 bases at J, with 10 bases between the two ends. The CDR3 is 15 amino acids. Germline loops: CDR1 GKSSPN, CDR2 SITVG. The CDR3 sequence: CAWSLRRGYNSPLYF. CDR3 DNA (partial): TGTGCCTGGAGTCTAAGGAGGGGTTATAATTCGCCC.

This clone was detected only a few times. The gene names given are mouse names. The read finishes 4 residues shy of the CDR3 end, and the germline J gene is used to complete it. Other DNA sequences within the sample encode an identical CDR3. V and J are TRBV13-2 and TRBJ1-1; perhaps TRBD1 as D (6 bases). This CDR3 region has 13 residues. Germline V gene sequence: CDR1 NNHNN, CDR2 SYGAGS (reference sequence). CDR3: CASGDAGQTEVFF. Partial CDR3 DNA: TGTGCCAGCGGTGATGCTGGACAGACA.

This clone showed up many times. The gene symbols are mouse symbols. The read halts 4 residues ahead of the CDR3 end, with the missing end drawn from the germline J gene. At the DNA level, this CDR3 is encoded by other sequences in the same sample as well. V gene TRBV17 combines with J gene TRBJ2-1; D is ambiguous. The CDR3 sequence is 12 residues long. Germline loops: CDR1 MNHDT, CDR2 YYDKIL. Incomplete CDR3 DNA: TGTGCTAGCAGTAGAGCAGGAACT. Its protein is CASSRAGT. The entire CDR3 is CASSRAGTEQFF. Full variable domain (rest looked up from reference TRBV17 and TRBJ2-1): DTTVKQNPRYKLARVGKPVNLICSQTMNHDTMYWYQKKPNQAPKLLLFYYDKILNREADTFEKFQSSRPNNSFCSLYIGSAGLEYSAMYLCASSRAGTEQFFGPGTRLTVL.

About this clone: Gene names follow the mouse nomenclature. Read coverage stops 4 residues before the CDR3 terminus; the germline J gene supplies the remainder. This chain connects TRBV1 to TRBJ1-1, with a weak D call TRBD1 (6 bases). The CDR3 loop spans 13 amino acids. Germline V gene sequence: CDR1 NSQYPW, CDR2 LRSPGD (reference sequence). Incomplete CDR3 DNA: TGCACCTGCAGTGCAGATCCCAGGGGA. Protein sequence: CTCSADPRG. The full-length CDR3 reads as CTCSADPRGEVFF.

With regard to this clone: Genes and germline are mouse. This CDR3 is CASRRDWGAETLYF. The sequenced part of the CDR3 DNA is TGTGCCAGCCGCCGGGACTGGGGTGCAGAA. The rearrangement links TRBV13-3 to TRBJ2-3, with 9 nucleotides matching TRBD2. The CDR3 end falls 4 residues outside the read, so it is completed with the germline J gene. The CDR3 has 14 amino acids. CDR1 and CDR2 (germline): NNHDY, SYVADS. J gave up 1 base and V 7 bases, and 4 bases lay outside the gene matches.

This clone appeared a few times. Gene names are mouse gene names. Read coverage stops 4 residues before the CDR3 terminus; the germline J gene supplies the remainder. This chain uses TRBV19 with TRBJ2-1, with 9 positions matching TRBD2. This CDR3 has 16 amino acids. CDR1 FNHDT and CDR2 SITEND come from the germline V gene (reference sequence). J gave up 1 base and V 5 bases, and 7 bases lay outside the gene matches. The CDR3 DNA, read in part, is TGTGCCAGCAGAGACCCTACTGGGGGGAACTATGCT. Protein product: CASRDPTGGNYA. Given in full, the CDR3 is CASRDPTGGNYAEQFF.

Comment on this clone: Gene labels here are mouse ones. The sequence runs out 4 residues before the end of the CDR3; the remainder is reconstructed from the germline J gene. This sample includes further DNA sequences coding for the same CDR3. This rearrangement joins TRBV5 to TRBJ2-3, with 10 bases fitting TRBD2. Germline CDR1 reads LGHNA; CDR2 reads YNLKQL (reference sequence). The junction had 0 bases not matched to a gene; V was cut back by 0 bases and J by 0 bases. This CDR3 has 16 amino acids. The CDR3 bases that were read are TGTGCCAGCAGCCAAGAACTGGGGGGGAGTGCAGAA. Translation gives CASSQELGGSAE. The complete CDR3 protein is CASSQELGGSAETLYF.

This clone has only a few counts. Genes and germline come from the mouse. The CDR3 end lies 4 residues beyond the end of the read and is filled in from the germline J gene. The chain uses TRBV13-2 and TRBJ2-5, with D maybe TRBD2 (5 bases). Trimming cost V 5 bases and J 3 bases, with 7 bases left between them. Germline V gene sequence: CDR1 NNHNN, CDR2 SYGAGS (reference sequence). The CDR3 runs 12 residues. The CDR3 spells CASGTEQDTQYF. The covered CDR3 bases are TGTGCCAGCGGGACTGAGCAAGAC.

Concerning this clone: Mouse names are used for the genes. CDR3 in amino acids: CASRGSRDSNTLYF. The covered CDR3 bases are TGTGCCAGCAGGGGTTCCCGGGACAGTAAC. This chain links TRBV13-1 with TRBJ2-4; TRBD1 matches at 7 bases. The read stops 4 residues short of the end of the CDR3; the missing end is completed from the germline J gene. The germline V gene has CDR1 NSHNY and CDR2 SYGAGN. This CDR3 has 14 residues.

This clone was seen a few times. Genes and germline come from the mouse. The CDR3 end lies 4 residues beyond the end of the read and is filled in from the germline J gene. This CDR3 is also generated by other DNA sequences in the sample. V and J are TRBV1 and TRBJ2-7, with 11 bases identical to TRBD1. CDR3 length: 14 residues. Germline-derived CDR1 and CDR2 are NSQYPW and LRSPGD (reference sequence). The part of the CDR3 DNA that was read is TGCACCTGCAGTGTACGGGACAGGGGGTAT. Protein: CTCSVRDRGY. The CDR3 in its entirety is CTCSVRDRGYEQYF.

Regarding this clone: Here the gene names and germline are mouse. The read falls 4 residues short of the CDR3 end, and the missing part is taken from the germline J gene. Other nucleotide sequences in the sample specify the same CDR3. V and J are TRBV1 and TRBJ2-5; a possible D gene is TRBD1 (6 bases). V was clipped by 3 bases and J by 0 bases, with 7 bases between them. CDR1 NSQYPW and CDR2 LRSPGD come from the germline V gene (reference sequence). This CDR3 is 14 amino acids long. The sequenced part of the CDR3 DNA is TGCACCTGCAGTGCGGGACAAAACCAAGAC. This gives the protein CTCSAGQNQD. The whole CDR3 reads CTCSAGQNQDTQYF. The full variable domain, in which reference TRBV1 and TRBJ2-5 provide the parts outside the CDR3, is VTLLEQNPRWRLVPRGQAVNLRCILKNSQYPWMSWYQQDLQKQLQWLFTLRSPGDKEVKSLPGADYLATRVTDTELRLQVANMSQGRTLYCTCSAGQNQDTQYFGPGTRLLVL.

This clone has more than one count but fewer than ten. Gene names and germline match the mouse. The read stops 4 residues short of the end of the CDR3; the missing end is completed from the germline J gene. The genes are TRBV31 and TRBJ2-1, with 10 bases that match TRBD2. Germline values: CDR1 GKSSPN, CDR2 SITVG. The V segment lost 1 base and the J segment 3 bases; nucleotides outside the gene matches: 6. CDR3 length equals 16 residues. CDR3 in amino acids: CAWSPRTGGVYAEQFF. The CDR3 bases that were read are TGTGCCTGGAGTCCCCGGACTGGGGGAGTCTATGCT.

A remark on this clone: Germline and genes: mouse. The read ends 4 residues before the CDR3 terminus; that terminus is restored from the germline J gene. Other nucleotide sequences in the sample specify the same CDR3. The V gene is TRBV13-3, the J gene TRBJ1-2, with 10 bases lining up with TRBD1. Germline assignment: CDR1 NNHDY and CDR2 SYVADS. CDR3 length equals 13 residues. Trimming took 5 bases from V and 4 from J; bases not matched to a gene: 2. The chain's CDR3 is CASRRDRGSDYTF. The sequenced CDR3 bases are TGTGCCAGCAGGAGGGACAGGGGCTCC.

This clone showed up just a few times. The listed genes are named as in mouse. The read ends 4 residues before the CDR3 terminus; that terminus is restored from the germline J gene. The chain joins TRBV31 to TRBJ2-2; 9 bases are shared with TRBD2. Germline CDR1 reads GKSSPN; CDR2 reads SITVG. This CDR3 has 17 amino acids. J was trimmed by 0 bases and V by 1 base; bases with no gene match: 6. Incomplete CDR3 DNA: TGTGCCTGGAGTCAACTGGGGGGCTCTGCAAACACCGGG. Encoded protein: CAWSQLGGSANTG. In full, the CDR3 is CAWSQLGGSANTGQLYF.

With respect to this clone: Gene names refer to mouse genes. The DNA ends 4 residues before the CDR3 does, and the rest of the CDR3 is filled in from the germline J gene. The rearrangement uses TRBV29 and TRBJ2-7; tentatively, D is TRBD1 (6 bases). This CDR3 is 14 amino acids long. Germline values: CDR1 MSHET, CDR2 SYDVDS. CDR3 DNA, as far as it was read: TGTGCTAGCAGTCCCGGGACAACCCCTTAT. This codes for CASSPGTTPY. The full-length CDR3 reads as CASSPGTTPYEQYF.

Remarks on this clone: Gene names are the mouse ones. The read terminates 4 residues before the CDR3 end, so the remaining end is supplied by the germline J gene. Other DNA sequences in this specimen translate into the identical CDR3. This chain uses TRBV2 with TRBJ2-3, with TRBD2 matching 10 bases. Trimming removed 1 base from V and 0 bases from J; junction bases left unmatched: 1. This CDR3 contains 16 residues. Per the germline V gene, CDR1 is LGHNA and CDR2 is YSYQKL. CDR3: CASSQGTGGSAETLYF. The CDR3 DNA, read in part, is TGTGCCAGCAGCCAAGGGACTGGGGGTAGTGCAGAA.

Of note for this clone: The genes are named according to mouse. Read coverage stops 4 residues before the CDR3 terminus; the germline J gene supplies the remainder. V usage is TRBV1 and J usage is TRBJ2-2; 12 bases align to TRBD2. CDR1 is NSQYPW and CDR2 is LRSPGD in the germline V gene (reference sequence). The CDR3 runs 16 residues. Germline trimming cut 4 bases from V and 1 base from J; bases unmatched to any gene: 1. The CDR3 bases that were read are TGCACCTGCAGTGGGACTGGGGGGGTAAACACCGGG. It specifies CTCSGTGGVNTG. The full CDR3 reads CTCSGTGGVNTGQLYF.

Comments on this clone: Germline and genes here are mouse. The read halts 3 residues ahead of the CDR3 end, with the missing end drawn from the germline J gene. This chain joins TRBV4 and TRBJ1-6; TRBD1 matches 12 bases. TRBJ1-6 is identified as an open reading frame with a role that is uncertain. V gave up 4 bases and J gave up 7 bases; unmatched junction bases: 5. The CDR3 contains 16 residues. Germline V lookup: CDR1 LGHDT, CDR2 YNNKQL (reference sequence). The DNA read from the CDR3 is TGTGCCAGCAGCTTGGGACAGGGGGCGCGAAATTCGCCC. It specifies CASSLGQGARNSP. The full CDR3 is CASSLGQGARNSPLYF.